This TCR beta chain derives from a study of cytomegalovirus exposure and HLA in healthy donors. Looking at the study overall: Clustering assigned about 76% of the approximately 400 genotyped donors to the Caucasian-associated ancestry cluster.

Study observations and caveats: TCR beta chains numbering 164 were designated cytomegalovirus-associated.

Use of 60 Vbeta and 13 Jbeta primers characterized the PCR. The protocol was immunoSEQ multiplex PCR, while the TCRdb copy is restricted to in-frame clones and leaves out a portion. The table shows some 150,000 clones, with around nine tenths occurring only once. Details on this clone: Its matching antigen is unknown.

The CDR3 runs to 16 residues. Per germline, CDR1 MGHRA and CDR2 YSYEKL. V dropped 4 bases and J dropped 4 bases, with 17 bases sitting between them. Input material: PBMCs. The receptor was derived from a woman aged 25 to 45 in good health and CMV-seronegative. The chain recombines TRBV4-1 with TRBJ1-5; a weak D match, TRBD1 (6 bases). The CDR3, as DNA: TGCGCCAGCAGCCCGACGCGGGGGCCTCGAAATCAGCCCCAGCATTTT. This gives the protein CASSPTRGPRNQPQHF.